These 21 T cell receptor beta chains originate from one sample sequenced in a study of cytomegalovirus exposure and HLA in healthy donors. The study ran its PCR with 60 Vbeta and 13 Jbeta primers. Profiling relied on immunoSEQ multiplex PCR, and the TCRdb table lists in-frame clones only, not all of them. The data hold 150,000 to 200,000 clones, with 77% observed a single time. Sequences were obtained from PBMCs. These receptors were obtained from a woman aged 25 to 45 in good health and CMV-seronegative.

V is TRBV4-3 and J is TRBJ2-5, with D maybe TRBD1 (6 bases). Germline lookup yields CDR1 LGHNA and CDR2 YSLEER. V was trimmed by 7 bases and J by 5 bases, leaving 14 bases between them. The CDR3 has 13 residues. The DNA for the CDR3 is TGCGCCAGCAAAGAACAGGGTTCCGAGACCCAGTACTTC. It translates to CASKEQGSETQYF.

The J gene is TRBJ2-7, the V gene TRBV7-2; 11 bases agree with TRBD2. The CDR3 runs 16 residues. Germline assignment: CDR1 SGHTA and CDR2 FQGNSA. V was clipped by 6 bases and J by 1 base; unmatched bases: 8. CDR3 nucleotide sequence: TGTGCCAGCAGACCACCGGGACTAGCGGATTCCTACGAGCAGTACTTC. Encoded protein: CASRPPGLADSYEQYF.

The chain recombines TRBV30 with TRBJ1-1; D call uncertain. The CDR3 is 14 residues long. Trimming shortened V by 2 bases and J by 0 bases, and 10 bases separated the two germline ends. Germline V gene lookup returns CDR1 GTSNPN and CDR2 SVGIG (reference sequence). The CDR3: CAWSRRGLNTEAFF. CDR3 nucleotide sequence: TGTGCCTGGAGTCGGCGGGGTCTGAACACTGAAGCTTTCTTT.

V gene TRBV6-1 combines with J gene TRBJ1-2, with 8 bases fitting TRBD1. This CDR3 has 15 amino acids. The germline V gene has CDR1 MNHNS and CDR2 SASEGT. J was trimmed by 2 bases and V by 3 bases; bases with no gene match: 5. The CDR3 DNA reads as TGTGCCAGCAGTGATAAAGGACAGGGAAACTATGGCTACACCTTC. It encodes CASSDKGQGNYGYTF.

The chain recombines TRBV7-3 with TRBJ2-3, with D possibly matching TRBD2 (7 bases). The CDR3 totals 14 residues. The germline CDR1 and CDR2 sequences are SGHTA and FQGTGA. Trimming took 5 bases from V and 4 from J, leaving 13 bases between them. The CDR3 is CASSPSGGPDTQYF. For the CDR3, the DNA is TGTGCCAGCAGCCCCTCGGGGGGCCCAGATACGCAGTATTTT.

The chain links TRBV29-1 to TRBJ2-5; 7 bases map to TRBD1. The CDR3 is made up of 12 amino acids. Trimming cost V 4 bases and J 1 base; bases outside gene matches: 0. CDR1 is SQVTM, CDR2 ANQGSEA, per germline. CDR3: CSVGQGQETQYF. The CDR3 DNA sequence: TGCAGCGTTGGACAGGGCCAAGAGACCCAGTACTTC.

CDR3 protein: CASSHLATSSYNEQFF. DNA for the CDR3: TGTGCCAGCAGCCACCTGGCAACCAGCTCCTACAATGAGCAGTTCTTC. The chain joins TRBV5-5 to TRBJ2-1, with D unclear. This CDR3 is 16 amino acids long. Trimming left V 4 bases short and J 0 bases short, with 14 bases between. Per the germline V gene, CDR1 is SGHKS and CDR2 is YYEKEE (reference sequence).

The chain uses TRBV29-1 and TRBJ2-7; the D gene is possibly TRBD1 (6 bases). Germline V lookup: CDR1 SQVTM, CDR2 ANQGSEA. Deletions cut 2 bases from V and 0 bases from J, with 14 bases between. The CDR3 contains 15 residues. This CDR3 is CSVEFSGQSSYEQYF. Written as DNA, the CDR3 is TGCAGCGTTGAATTTAGTGGACAGAGCTCCTACGAGCAGTACTTC.

This chain uses TRBV30 with TRBJ2-5; the match to TRBD1 covers 7 bases. V was clipped by 2 bases and J by 2 bases; unmatched bases: 2. This CDR3 spans 13 amino acids. The germline gives CDR1 GTSNPN, CDR2 SVGIG (reference sequence). CDR3 amino acids: CAWSLGQQETQYF. CDR3 DNA: TGTGCCTGGAGTTTGGGACAGCAAGAGACCCAGTACTTC. Based on the CDR3 plus reference TRBV30 and TRBJ2-5, the full variable domain is SQTIHQWPATLVQPVGSPLSLECTVEGTSNPNLYWYRQAAGRGLQLLFYSVGIGQISSEVPQNLSASRPQDRQFILSSKKLLLSDSGFYLCAWSLGQQETQYFGPGTRLLVL.

The chain employs TRBV7-2 and TRBJ2-1; TRBD2 agrees at 11 bases. The CDR3 consists of 16 residues. The V and J ends lost 2 bases and 5 bases, in that order; junction bases with no gene match: 5. The germline CDR1 and CDR2 sequences are SGHTA and FQGNSA. This chain's CDR3 is CASSLSLAGGHNEQFF. As DNA, the CDR3 is TGTGCCAGCAGCTTAAGTCTAGCGGGAGGACACAATGAGCAGTTCTTC. Full variable domain (remainder filled in from reference TRBV7-2 and TRBJ2-1): GAGVSQSPSNKVTEKGKDVELRCDPISGHTALYWYRQSLGQGLEFLIYFQGNSAPDKSGLPSDRFSAERTGGSVSTLTIQRTQQEDSAVYLCASSLSLAGGHNEQFFGPGTRLTVL.

The table lists this clone with a few counts. V is TRBV7-6 and J is TRBJ1-4; TRBD1 might be the D (6 bases). This CDR3 has 14 amino acids. Trimming pared 5 bases from V and 12 bases from J, leaving 19 bases between. The germline V gene encodes CDR1 SGHVS and CDR2 FNYEAQ. DNA for the CDR3: TGTGCCAGCAGCCCCTGGATAGGGGGAGCCGAACTGTTTTTT. It specifies CASSPWIGGAELFF.

The rearrangement uses TRBV4-1 and TRBJ2-5, with D perhaps TRBD2 (6 bases). Germline CDR1 reads MGHRA; CDR2 reads YSYEKL. Trimming took off 2 bases at V and 5 bases at J, with 12 bases between the two ends. The length of the CDR3 is 14 residues. The CDR3 bases are TGCGCCAGCAGCCAACTCAGGGACTTGGAGACCCAGTACTTC. Amino acid sequence: CASSQLRDLETQYF.

The chain is built from TRBV9 and TRBJ2-3; 9 bases agree with TRBD2. The length of the CDR3 is 15 residues. Germline V gene lookup returns CDR1 SGDLS and CDR2 YYNGEE. V shed 2 bases, J shed 3 bases, and the junction held 4 bases outside the gene matches. The CDR3 DNA reads as TGTGCCAGCAGCGTTCGCGGGAGGGGGACAGATACGCAGTATTTT. Translation: CASSVRGRGTDTQYF.

This clone has only a few counts. The rearrangement joins TRBV6-1 to TRBJ2-2, with D tentatively TRBD1 (6 bases). Germline CDR1 MNHNS, CDR2 SASEGT. V lost 6 bases, J lost 1 base, and 9 bases lay in between. The CDR3 is made up of 14 amino acids. This CDR3 reads CASSQGRNTGELFF. The CDR3 nucleotides read TGTGCCAGCAGCCAGGGGCGGAACACCGGGGAGCTGTTTTTT.

The gene calls are TRBV9 and TRBJ2-2; D not resolved. This CDR3 has 14 residues. Trimming cost V 4 bases and J 0 bases, with 7 bases left between them. Per the germline V gene, CDR1 is SGDLS and CDR2 is YYNGEE. The CDR3 DNA is TGTGCCAGCAGCATCTACTCGAACACCGGGGAGCTGTTTTTT. Encoded protein: CASSIYSNTGELFF.

The chain recombines TRBV5-1 with TRBJ1-2; 7 bases align to TRBD1. Germline CDR1 and CDR2: SGHRS and YFSETQ. Trimming cost V 5 bases and J 3 bases; bases outside gene matches: 10. This CDR3 is 15 amino acids long. CDR3 sequence reads: CASRPRDSSDYGYTF. Written as DNA, the CDR3 is TGCGCCAGCAGACCGCGGGACAGCTCGGACTATGGCTACACCTTC.

For this clone: The junction departs from germline at one end; a sequencing error may be responsible. This chain joins TRBV7-9 and TRBJ1-1; weak D call: TRBD1 (5 bases). The germline V gene encodes CDR1 SEHNR and CDR2 FQNEAQ (reference sequence). The CDR3 has 12 residues. CDR3 nucleotide sequence: TGTTCCAGCAGCTTCAAGGGGACTGAAGCTTTCTTT. This encodes CSSSFKGTEAFF.

The chain combines TRBV10-3 with TRBJ2-2; D perhaps matches TRBD2 (5 bases). The CDR3 sequence is 15 residues long. Trimming removed 4 bases from V and 0 bases from J, with 9 bases in between. CDR1 and CDR2 (germline): ENHRY, SYGVKD. The CDR3 DNA is TGTGCCATCAGTGTTCGGACTCCGAACACCGGGGAGCTGTTTTTT. This sequence encodes CAISVRTPNTGELFF.

V is TRBV19 and J is TRBJ1-5, with D hard to call. V was shortened by 6 bases and J by 5 bases, with 11 bases between the two germline ends. Germline CDR1 and CDR2: LNHDA and SQIVND (reference sequence). The CDR3 totals 13 residues. The CDR3 protein is CASRLTYDQPQHF. CDR3 DNA sequence: TGTGCCAGTAGACTAACCTACGATCAGCCCCAGCATTTT.

This rearrangement joins TRBV5-1 to TRBJ1-1; D remains unclear. Germline assignment: CDR1 SGHRS and CDR2 YFSETQ. The CDR3 covers 13 residues. The germline V and J ends were trimmed by 4 bases and 0 bases, with 7 bases remaining between them. The CDR3, as DNA: TGCGCCAGCAGCAGTACTATGAACACTGAAGCTTTCTTT. It is translated as CASSSTMNTEAFF.

This sequence joins TRBV19 and TRBJ2-1; D might be TRBD2 (6 bases). CDR3 length equals 14 residues. The germline CDR1 and CDR2 sequences are LNHDA and SQIVND (reference sequence). V lost 3 bases and J lost 3, with 9 bases in between. CDR3 coding DNA: TGTGCCAGTAGTATCGGACTAAACTACAATGAGCAGTTCTTC. Translating it yields CASSIGLNYNEQFF.